These 26 T cell receptor beta chains were all obtained from the same sample, sequenced in a study of cytomegalovirus exposure and HLA in healthy donors. The PCR had 60 Vbeta and 13 Jbeta primers. The table came from immunoSEQ multiplex PCR; TCRdb's copy has only in-frame clones and leaves some out. This table lists about 160,000 clones. The sequenced sample was PBMCs. Receptor source: a woman aged 50 to 60 in good health and CMV-seronegative.

The CDR3 region is CAIGGTSGRNGEQYF. The CDR3 DNA sequence: TGTGCCATCGGAGGGACTAGCGGGAGGAACGGCGAGCAGTACTTC. The chain couples TRBV10-3 to TRBJ2-7; 15 nucleotides agree with TRBD2. Germline values: CDR1 ENHRY, CDR2 SYGVKD. The ends lost 8 bases at V and 6 bases at J; junction bases unmatched: 8. The CDR3 runs to 15 residues.

The chain is built from TRBV6-1 and TRBJ2-4; TRBD2 matches at 9 bases. From germline, CDR1 is MNHNS and CDR2 SASEGT. There are 16 residues in the CDR3. After removal of 4 bases from V and 7 bases from J, the junction contained 11 bases not matched to a gene. In DNA, the CDR3 is TGTGCCAGCAGTGGGGGCCTGGCGGGGGGGCTTAACATTCAGTACTTC. Amino acid sequence: CASSGGLAGGLNIQYF.

This chain uses TRBV6-5 with TRBJ1-2; D might be TRBD1 (6 bases). This CDR3 is built from 13 residues. V lost 5 bases and J lost 1, with 8 bases in between. Germline V CDR1 and CDR2: MNHEY, SVGAGI. The CDR3 coding sequence is TGTGCCAGCAGTGTACAGGGTAACTATGGCTACACCTTC. Its translation: CASSVQGNYGYTF.

The chain joins TRBV12-5 to TRBJ2-7; D may be TRBD1 (7 bases). Trimming took off 2 bases at V and 4 bases at J, with 15 bases between the two ends. CDR3 length: 15 residues. The germline V gene has CDR1 LGHNT and CDR2 FRNRAP. The CDR3 is CASGLPGGQTYEQYF. Here the CDR3 DNA reads TGTGCTAGTGGTTTGCCCGGGGGACAGACTTACGAGCAGTACTTC.

The V and J genes are TRBV14 and TRBJ1-2; 7 bases map to TRBD1. The V segment lost 4 bases and the J segment 4 bases; nucleotides outside the gene matches: 3. This CDR3 has 13 residues. CDR1 SGHDN and CDR2 FVKESK come from the germline V gene. In DNA, the CDR3 is TGTGCCAGCAGCCGGGGACAGCCCTATGGCTACACCTTC. This translates into CASSRGQPYGYTF.

The J gene is TRBJ2-2, the V gene TRBV5-1; D not certain. Per germline, CDR1 SGHRS and CDR2 YFSETQ. Deletions cut 5 bases from V and 8 bases from J, with 7 bases between. The CDR3 is 11 amino acids. The chain's CDR3 is CASRYSGELFF. In DNA form, the CDR3 reads TGCGCCAGCAGGTACTCTGGGGAGCTGTTTTTT.

The genes are TRBV30 and TRBJ1-5, with D unresolved. Germline lookup yields CDR1 GTSNPN and CDR2 SVGIG (reference sequence). Trimming left V 6 bases short and J 3 bases short, with 12 bases between. This CDR3 is built from 13 residues. CDR3: CACSDSPNQPQHF. CDR3 DNA: TGTGCCTGCTCGGACTCACCCAATCAGCCCCAGCATTTT.

V usage is TRBV25-1 and J usage is TRBJ2-3, with 7 bases fitting TRBD1. Germline V gene sequence: CDR1 MGHDK, CDR2 SYGVNS. V lost 5 bases to trimming and J lost 6 bases; unmatched junction nucleotides: 8. CDR3 length equals 14 residues. In nucleotides, the CDR3 is TGTGCCAGCAGTTCGACAGGGACAGCTGATACGCAGTATTTT. Its translation is CASSSTGTADTQYF.

This chain connects TRBV28 to TRBJ1-5, with TRBD1 as a possible D gene (6 bases). V lost 4 bases to trimming and J lost 4 bases, with 14 bases between them. This CDR3 has 15 residues. The germline V gene encodes CDR1 MDHEN and CDR2 SYDVKM. CDR3 protein: CASSSDRSYNQPQHF. Written as DNA, the CDR3 is TGTGCCAGCAGTTCAGACAGGTCGTATAATCAGCCCCAGCATTTT.

The chain employs TRBV27 and TRBJ2-7; 7 positions match TRBD2. Trimming cost V 6 bases and J 5 bases; bases outside gene matches: 10. The germline V gene has CDR1 MNHEY and CDR2 SMNVEV (reference sequence). CDR3 length equals 14 residues. CDR3 in amino acids: CASRATGGSHEQYF. The CDR3 bases are TGTGCCAGCAGGGCGACGGGCGGGAGTCACGAGCAGTACTTC.

This chain uses TRBV5-1 with TRBJ1-1, with D maybe TRBD1 (5 bases). Per the germline V gene, CDR1 is SGHRS and CDR2 is YFSETQ. Deletions cut 7 bases from V and 4 bases from J, with 8 bases between. CDR3 size: 11 residues. The CDR3 protein is CASQGLTEAFF. CDR3 DNA sequence: TGCGCCAGCCAGGGTCTCACTGAAGCTTTCTTT.

The rearrangement joins TRBV7-2 to TRBJ1-5; a possible D gene is TRBD1 (6 bases). Germline lookup yields CDR1 SGHTA and CDR2 FQGNSA. V was pared by 2 bases and J by 3 bases, with 11 bases between. The CDR3 sequence is 15 residues long. CDR3 bases: TGTGCCAGCAGCTTACACCGGGACAACAATCAGCCCCAGCATTTT. This sequence encodes CASSLHRDNNQPQHF. Variable domain in full (rest from reference TRBV7-2 and TRBJ1-5): GAGVSQSPSNKVTEKGKDVELRCDPISGHTALYWYRQSLGQGLEFLIYFQGNSAPDKSGLPSDRFSAERTGGSVSTLTIQRTQQEDSAVYLCASSLHRDNNQPQHFGDGTRLSIL.

The chain joins TRBV19 to TRBJ1-1; unclear D gene. CDR3 size: 11 residues. The V gene lost 5 bases and the J gene lost 10 bases, with 11 bases spanning the gap. Looked up from germline, CDR1 is LNHDA and CDR2 is SQIVND (reference sequence). In DNA form, the CDR3 reads TGTGCCAGTAGTTTGGGGAGAAGAGCTTTCTTT. This codes for CASSLGRRAFF.

The chain uses TRBV7-2 and TRBJ2-5, with a weak D call TRBD1 (6 bases). Germline CDR1 reads SGHTA; CDR2 reads FQGNSA. Trimming removed 1 base at V and 5 bases at J, with 14 bases between. The CDR3 extends over 15 amino acids. The CDR3 region is CASSLGQGTAETQYF. For the CDR3, the DNA is TGTGCCAGCAGCTTAGGGCAGGGGACGGCGGAGACCCAGTACTTC.

This chain's CDR3 is CASSQTIPGQGAYNEQFF. The CDR3 nucleotides are TGCGCCAGCAGCCAGACGATACCGGGACAGGGGGCATACAATGAGCAGTTCTTC. J is TRBJ2-1 and V is TRBV4-1; TRBD1 aligns across 12 bases. CDR3 length: 18 amino acids. With 3 bases clipped from V and 4 bases from J, the junction kept 10 bases outside the gene matches. Germline V lookup: CDR1 MGHRA, CDR2 YSYEKL.

V and J are TRBV27 and TRBJ2-7; 9 bases align to TRBD2. CDR1 MNHEY and CDR2 SMNVEV come from the germline V gene (reference sequence). This CDR3 comprises 14 residues. V was clipped by 6 bases and J by 0 bases; unmatched bases: 3. The CDR3: CASSLAGSSYEQYF. CDR3 in DNA: TGTGCCAGCAGCCTAGCGGGGTCCTCCTACGAGCAGTACTTC.

This chain uses TRBV5-4 with TRBJ2-2; 11 bases align to TRBD2. Germline V gene data show CDR1 as SGHNT and CDR2 as YYREEE (reference sequence). V lost 4 bases and J lost 1; bases outside the gene matches: 0. The CDR3 loop spans 15 amino acids. The CDR3 DNA sequence: TGTGCCAGCAGCACTAGCGGGGGGAACACCGGGGAGCTGTTTTTT. This translates into CASSTSGGNTGELFF.

V gene TRBV19 combines with J gene TRBJ2-1; TRBD2 is a possible D gene (5 bases). The CDR3 totals 13 residues. With 6 bases removed from V and 6 bases from J, the gap between germline ends came to 12 bases. Germline CDR1 and CDR2: LNHDA and SQIVND (reference sequence). CDR3: CASRRLSGNEQFF. CDR3 DNA: TGTGCCAGTAGGCGACTATCGGGCAATGAGCAGTTCTTC.

The gene calls are TRBV6-5 and TRBJ2-1; 7 bases are a match to TRBD1. The CDR3 totals 15 residues. The V segment lost 5 bases and the J segment 5 bases; nucleotides outside the gene matches: 9. Germline CDR1 MNHEY, CDR2 SVGAGI. The CDR3 DNA sequence: TGTGCCAGCAGTAGAAACGACAGGGTCCACAATGAGCAGTTCTTC. This translates into CASSRNDRVHNEQFF.

V usage is TRBV5-6 and J usage is TRBJ1-5; the D gene is possibly TRBD1 (6 bases). This CDR3 has 14 residues. CDR1 is SGHDT and CDR2 is YYEEEE in the germline V gene. The V gene lost 0 bases and the J gene lost 7 bases, with 11 bases spanning the gap. CDR3 nucleotide sequence: TGTGCCAGCAGCTTGGCAGGGGTCGGGCAGCCCCAGCATTTT. Translating it yields CASSLAGVGQPQHF.

The chain is built from TRBV9 and TRBJ2-2, with D perhaps matching TRBD1 (6 bases). From germline, CDR1 is SGDLS and CDR2 YYNGEE. The CDR3 contains 14 residues. The V end lost 1 base, the J end lost 6 bases, and 10 bases lay between the germline ends. CDR3 nucleotides: TGTGCCAGCAGCGTACAGGGGTGGGCCGGGGAGCTGTTTTTT. This gives the protein CASSVQGWAGELFF.

This chain connects TRBV5-4 to TRBJ1-2, with D possibly TRBD1 on 6 matching bases. The V and J ends lost 5 bases and 3 bases respectively, with 11 bases between them. In germline, CDR1 is SGHNT, CDR2 YYREEE (reference sequence). This CDR3 region has 13 residues. CDR3: CASRPQGHYGYTF. The DNA for the CDR3 is TGTGCCAGCAGACCCCAGGGGCACTATGGCTACACCTTC.

The chain recombines TRBV9 with TRBJ1-5, with a possible D match to TRBD1 (6 bases). Trimming removed 4 bases at V and 1 base at J, with 15 bases between. Germline V gene lookup returns CDR1 SGDLS and CDR2 YYNGEE. The CDR3 loop spans 16 amino acids. For the CDR3, the DNA is TGTGCCAGCAGCCCAGGGGACGGCCGAAGCAATCAGCCCCAGCATTTT. Translated, it gives CASSPGDGRSNQPQHF.

This chain connects TRBV6-6 to TRBJ2-7; 7 bases are a match to TRBD1. With 10 bases clipped from V and 0 bases from J, the junction kept 12 bases outside the gene matches. The CDR3 loop spans 15 amino acids. Per the germline V gene, CDR1 is MNHNY and CDR2 is SVGAGI (reference sequence). CDR3 residues: CATTLTGENSYEQYF. The CDR3 bases are TGTGCCACCACTCTCACAGGGGAAAACTCCTACGAGCAGTACTTC.

The V call is TRBV4-2, the J call TRBJ2-2, with D perhaps matching TRBD2 (5 bases). The CDR3 runs 16 residues. Germline V CDR1 and CDR2: LGHNA, YNFKEQ. Trimming took 6 bases from V and 2 from J, leaving 16 bases between them. CDR3 DNA sequence: TGTGCCAGCAGGCAATCAATAAGCGGAAACACCGGGGAGCTGTTTTTT. The encoded protein is CASRQSISGNTGELFF.

The V call is TRBV19, the J call TRBJ1-2; TRBD1 might be the D (5 bases). Germline loops: CDR1 LNHDA, CDR2 SQIVND (reference sequence). Trimming removed 1 base from V and 6 bases from J, with 9 bases in between. The CDR3 is made up of 13 amino acids. This chain's CDR3 is CASSIVGANGYTF. CDR3 nucleotides: TGTGCCAGTAGTATAGTAGGGGCCAATGGCTACACCTTC.